A selection of T cell receptor beta chains follows, all from one sample in a study of cytomegalovirus exposure and HLA in healthy donors. Sequencing was performed with immunoSEQ multiplex PCR; in TCRdb, only in-frame clones are kept and a portion is missing. The table records 58,000 or so clones, 75% of them present only once. Sequencing was performed on PBMCs. These receptors were obtained from a woman aged 40 to 55 in good health and CMV-seropositive. Each CDR3 is given with its conserved first and last residue. Fields, in order: D gene, clone size, V gene, J gene, CDR3 length, CDR3 DNA, CDR3 protein. The D gene is left open where the match is weak. Clone size is shown for a subset of rows, as once, few, many or a class of expanded clone.

d_call: .
clone_size: .
v_call: TRBV5-6
j_call: TRBJ1-2
cdr3_length: 12
cdr3_nt: TGTGCCAGCAGCTTGGACAGGACCGGCTACACCTTC
cdr3_aa: CASSLDRTGYTF

d_call: TRBD1
clone_size: .
v_call: TRBV19
j_call: TRBJ1-2
cdr3_length: 13
cdr3_nt: TGTGCCAGTAGTAGGACAGGGGAGGATGGCTACACCTTC
cdr3_aa: CASSRTGEDGYTF

d_call: TRBD1
clone_size: .
v_call: TRBV9
j_call: TRBJ1-6
cdr3_length: 14
cdr3_nt: TGTGCCAGCAGCGTCCGGGACAGAGATTCACCCCTCCACTTT
cdr3_aa: CASSVRDRDSPLHF

d_call: TRBD2
clone_size: .
v_call: TRBV6-5
j_call: TRBJ2-2
cdr3_length: 14
cdr3_nt: TGTGCCAGCCTGAGGACTAGCATGGCCGGGGAGCTGTTTTTT
cdr3_aa: CASLRTSMAGELFF

d_call: .
clone_size: few
v_call: TRBV4-1
j_call: TRBJ1-1
cdr3_length: 15
cdr3_nt: TGCGCCAGCAGCCTACAAGCGGGGGCGAACACTGAAGCTTTCTTT
cdr3_aa: CASSLQAGANTEAFF

d_call: TRBD1
clone_size: .
v_call: TRBV5-6
j_call: TRBJ2-7
cdr3_length: 15
cdr3_nt: TGTGCCAGCAGCTTGGACAGGGGGCGGGAAGCCGAGCAGTACTTC
cdr3_aa: CASSLDRGREAEQYF

d_call: .
clone_size: .
v_call: TRBV18
j_call: TRBJ1-1
cdr3_length: 17
cdr3_nt: TGTGCCAGCTCATCGAAAGAGACAGGTTTTAGAAACACTGGAGCTTTCTTT
cdr3_aa: CASSSKETGFRNTGAFF

d_call: .
clone_size: .
v_call: TRBV10-1
j_call: TRBJ2-7
cdr3_length: 13
cdr3_nt: TGCGCCAGCGGAGAAGGGGGCTCCTACGAGCAGTACTTC
cdr3_aa: CASGEGGSYEQYF

d_call: TRBD2
clone_size: .
v_call: TRBV5-1
j_call: TRBJ2-7
cdr3_length: 16
cdr3_nt: TGCGCCAGCAGCTTGGCCGCAAGCGGGGGTCACTACGAGCAGTACTTC
cdr3_aa: CASSLAASGGHYEQYF

d_call: .
clone_size: .
v_call: TRBV29-1
j_call: TRBJ2-3
cdr3_length: 12
cdr3_nt: TGCAGCGTTGCCGAGGGAGCAGATACGCAGTATTTT
cdr3_aa: CSVAEGADTQYF

d_call: .
clone_size: .
v_call: TRBV27
j_call: TRBJ2-3
cdr3_length: 13
cdr3_nt: TGTGCCAGCAGAGAACAGGGGAGGGATACGCAGTATTTT
cdr3_aa: CASREQGRDTQYF

d_call: .
clone_size: .
v_call: TRBV19
j_call: TRBJ1-2
cdr3_length: 14
cdr3_nt: TGTGCCAGTAGTATAAGTGGAGAGGATGGTGGCTACACCTTC
cdr3_aa: CASSISGEDGGYTF

d_call: .
clone_size: .
v_call: TRBV11-2
j_call: TRBJ2-2
cdr3_length: 14
cdr3_nt: TGTGCCAGCAGCTTATGGTCAGGGACCGGGGAGCTGTTTTTT
cdr3_aa: CASSLWSGTGELFF

d_call: .
clone_size: .
v_call: TRBV5-8
j_call: TRBJ1-5
cdr3_length: 16
cdr3_nt: TGTGCCAGCAGCTTGGGAGACAGGAAGAGCAATCAGCCCCAGCATTTT
cdr3_aa: CASSLGDRKSNQPQHF

d_call: TRBD1
clone_size: .
v_call: TRBV7-9
j_call: TRBJ1-5
cdr3_length: 14
cdr3_nt: TGTGCCAGCAGCGAGACAGGGGGCCCTCAGCCCCAGCATTTT
cdr3_aa: CASSETGGPQPQHF

d_call: .
clone_size: .
v_call: TRBV20-1
j_call: TRBJ1-6
cdr3_length: 11
cdr3_nt: TGCAGTGCTAGAGATCAGTCACCCCTCCACTTT
cdr3_aa: CSARDQSPLHF

d_call: .
clone_size: .
v_call: TRBV19
j_call: TRBJ1-1
cdr3_length: 12
cdr3_nt: TGTGCCAGTAGTATGAAGCTGACTGAAGCTTTCTTT
cdr3_aa: CASSMKLTEAFF

d_call: TRBD2
clone_size: .
v_call: TRBV6-1
j_call: TRBJ2-7
cdr3_length: 15
cdr3_nt: TGTGCCAGCAGTCCTACTAGCGGGGGGGCTCGGGAGCAGTACTTC
cdr3_aa: CASSPTSGGAREQYF

d_call: .
clone_size: .
v_call: TRBV30
j_call: TRBJ2-6
cdr3_length: 19
cdr3_nt: TGTGCCTGGAGTGGTCTAAGGCCAGGGCCCTACTCTGGGGCCAACGTCCTGACTTTC
cdr3_aa: CAWSGLRPGPYSGANVLTF

d_call: .
clone_size: .
v_call: TRBV5-1
j_call: TRBJ2-1
cdr3_length: 15
cdr3_nt: TGCGCCAGCAGCTTGAGGGGCGACTCCTACAATGAGCAGTTCTTC
cdr3_aa: CASSLRGDSYNEQFF

d_call: .
clone_size: once
v_call: TRBV27
j_call: TRBJ2-3
cdr3_length: 12
cdr3_nt: TGTGCCAGCAGTGGGGGGACAGATACGCAGTATTTT
cdr3_aa: CASSGGTDTQYF

d_call: .
clone_size: .
v_call: TRBV5-8
j_call: TRBJ2-1
cdr3_length: 15
cdr3_nt: TGTGCCAGCAGCTTGGCCGTTCGGCTAGACAATGAGCAGTTCTTC
cdr3_aa: CASSLAVRLDNEQFF

d_call: TRBD1
clone_size: .
v_call: TRBV5-1
j_call: TRBJ2-7
cdr3_length: 14
cdr3_nt: TGCGCCAGCAGCCCCCCGGACAGGGACTACGAGCAGTACTTC
cdr3_aa: CASSPPDRDYEQYF

d_call: .
clone_size: .
v_call: TRBV6-6
j_call: TRBJ1-2
cdr3_length: 13
cdr3_nt: TGTGCCAGCAGTCCACAGGGAACGGGTGGCTACACCTTC
cdr3_aa: CASSPQGTGGYTF

d_call: .
clone_size: once
v_call: TRBV27
j_call: TRBJ2-1
cdr3_length: 15
cdr3_nt: TGTGCCAGCAGCCACAGGGCCCCCGTGTACAATGAGCAGTTCTTC
cdr3_aa: CASSHRAPVYNEQFF

d_call: .
clone_size: .
v_call: TRBV4-1
j_call: TRBJ1-1
cdr3_length: 15
cdr3_nt: TGCGCCAGCAGCCTGAGAGGTATGGGGAACACTGAAGCTTTCTTT
cdr3_aa: CASSLRGMGNTEAFF

d_call: .
clone_size: .
v_call: TRBV7-2
j_call: TRBJ1-5
cdr3_length: 15
cdr3_nt: TGTGCCAGCAGCAGCCTCCAGGGGAGCAATCAGCCCCAGCATTTT
cdr3_aa: CASSSLQGSNQPQHF

d_call: .
clone_size: few
v_call: TRBV7-8
j_call: TRBJ1-1
cdr3_length: 13
cdr3_nt: TGTGCCAGCAGCTTACGCGAGGGATATGAAGCTTTCTTT
cdr3_aa: CASSLREGYEAFF

d_call: TRBD2
clone_size: few
v_call: TRBV5-1
j_call: TRBJ2-2
cdr3_length: 17
cdr3_nt: TGCGCCAGCTCCCCTAGCGGGGGGGCCTCGAACACCGGGGAGCTGTTTTTT
cdr3_aa: CASSPSGGASNTGELFF

d_call: .
clone_size: .
v_call: TRBV15
j_call: TRBJ2-7
cdr3_length: 15
cdr3_nt: TGTGCCACCAGCAGAGATATTTCAGAAACCTACGAGCAGTACTTC
cdr3_aa: CATSRDISETYEQYF

d_call: .
clone_size: .
v_call: TRBV20-1
j_call: TRBJ1-2
cdr3_length: 11
cdr3_nt: TGCAGTGCCCTCTCGGACGGCGGGAACACCTTC
cdr3_aa: CSALSDGGNTF

d_call: .
clone_size: .
v_call: TRBV11-2
j_call: TRBJ1-1
cdr3_length: 14
cdr3_nt: TGTGCCAGCAGCTTAGCGGGGGGGCGTACTGAAGCTTTCTTT
cdr3_aa: CASSLAGGRTEAFF

d_call: .
clone_size: .
v_call: TRBV9
j_call: TRBJ2-7
cdr3_length: 13
cdr3_nt: TGTGCCAGCAGCATCTCCGGGACATCCGAGCAGTACTTC
cdr3_aa: CASSISGTSEQYF

d_call: TRBD1
clone_size: few
v_call: TRBV6-5
j_call: TRBJ2-7
cdr3_length: 13
cdr3_nt: TGTGCCAGCAGTTCGACAGGGGTGGGGGAGCAGTACTTC
cdr3_aa: CASSSTGVGEQYF

d_call: TRBD2
clone_size: .
v_call: TRBV5-1
j_call: TRBJ2-1
cdr3_length: 13
cdr3_nt: TGCGCCAGCAGCCCCGGGACTAGCGGGGGCCAGTTCTTC
cdr3_aa: CASSPGTSGGQFF

d_call: .
clone_size: .
v_call: TRBV7-9
j_call: TRBJ2-1
cdr3_length: 15
cdr3_nt: TGTGCCAGCAGCCTTGGCACGGACAGAGGCGATGAGCAGTTCTTC
cdr3_aa: CASSLGTDRGDEQFF

d_call: .
clone_size: .
v_call: TRBV7-8
j_call: TRBJ2-3
cdr3_length: 16
cdr3_nt: TGTGCCAGCAGCCTCAGGGGGTCTGATGGGAGGGATACGCAGTATTTT
cdr3_aa: CASSLRGSDGRDTQYF

d_call: TRBD1
clone_size: once
v_call: TRBV30
j_call: TRBJ2-7
cdr3_length: 14
cdr3_nt: TGTGCCTGGAGGGGGGGGACAGGGACTTACGAGCAGTACTTC
cdr3_aa: CAWRGGTGTYEQYF

d_call: .
clone_size: few
v_call: TRBV5-4
j_call: TRBJ1-3
cdr3_length: 16
cdr3_nt: TGTGCCAGCAGCTTGGACAGCCGTTTCTCTGGAAACACCATATATTTT
cdr3_aa: CASSLDSRFSGNTIYF

d_call: TRBD1
clone_size: .
v_call: TRBV6-5
j_call: TRBJ1-1
cdr3_length: 13
cdr3_nt: TGTGCCAGCAGTTACTGGACAGGGGGTGAAGCTTTCTTT
cdr3_aa: CASSYWTGGEAFF

d_call: .
clone_size: .
v_call: TRBV12-5
j_call: TRBJ1-5
cdr3_length: 16
cdr3_nt: TGTGCTAGTGGTTTGGTACCAAGTCGGGGTAATCAGCCCCAGCATTTT
cdr3_aa: CASGLVPSRGNQPQHF

d_call: .
clone_size: .
v_call: TRBV18
j_call: TRBJ2-1
cdr3_length: 13
cdr3_nt: TGTGCCAGCTCACCGCAGGGTTTCGATGAGCAGTTCTTC
cdr3_aa: CASSPQGFDEQFF

d_call: .
clone_size: .
v_call: TRBV7-7
j_call: TRBJ2-3
cdr3_length: 13
cdr3_nt: TGTGCCAGCAGCCCCCAGGCCAACACTTTCCAGTATTTT
cdr3_aa: CASSPQANTFQYF

d_call: .
clone_size: .
v_call: TRBV14
j_call: TRBJ1-6
cdr3_length: 15
cdr3_nt: TGTGCCAGCAGCCATTCCGCAGGGGTTCGTTCACCCCTCCACTTT
cdr3_aa: CASSHSAGVRSPLHF